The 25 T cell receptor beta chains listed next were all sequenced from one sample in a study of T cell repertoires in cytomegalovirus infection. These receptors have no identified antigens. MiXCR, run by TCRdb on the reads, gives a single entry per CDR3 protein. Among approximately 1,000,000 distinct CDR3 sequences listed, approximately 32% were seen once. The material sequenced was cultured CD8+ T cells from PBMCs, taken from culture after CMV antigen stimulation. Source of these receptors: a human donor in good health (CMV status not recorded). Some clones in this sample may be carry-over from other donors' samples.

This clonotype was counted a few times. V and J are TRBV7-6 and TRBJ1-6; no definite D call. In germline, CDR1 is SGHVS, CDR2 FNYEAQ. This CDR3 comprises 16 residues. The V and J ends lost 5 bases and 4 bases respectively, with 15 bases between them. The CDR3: CASSADPPGYNSPLHF. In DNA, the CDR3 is TGTGCCAGCAGCGCGGACCCCCCCGGATATAATTCACCCCTCCACTTT. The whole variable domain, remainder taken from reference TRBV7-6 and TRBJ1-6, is GAGVSQSPRYKVTKRGQDVALRCDPISGHVSLYWYRQALGQGPEFLTYFNYEAQQDKSGLPNDRFSAERPEGSISTLTIQRTEQRDSAMYRCASSADPPGYNSPLHFGNGTRLTVT.

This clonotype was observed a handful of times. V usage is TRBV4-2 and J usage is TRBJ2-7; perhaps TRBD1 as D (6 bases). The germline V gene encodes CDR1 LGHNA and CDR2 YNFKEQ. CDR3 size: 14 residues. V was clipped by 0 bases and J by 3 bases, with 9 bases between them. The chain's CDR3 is CASSQEGAFYEQYF. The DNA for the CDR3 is TGTGCCAGCAGCCAAGAGGGGGCATTCTACGAGCAGTACTTC.

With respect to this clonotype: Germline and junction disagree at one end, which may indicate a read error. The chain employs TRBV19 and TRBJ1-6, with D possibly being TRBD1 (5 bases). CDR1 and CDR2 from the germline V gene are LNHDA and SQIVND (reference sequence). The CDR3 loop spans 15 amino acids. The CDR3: CVSSIQGSSNSPLHF. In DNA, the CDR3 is TGTGTCAGTAGTATCCAGGGATCGAGTAATTCACCCCTCCACTTT.

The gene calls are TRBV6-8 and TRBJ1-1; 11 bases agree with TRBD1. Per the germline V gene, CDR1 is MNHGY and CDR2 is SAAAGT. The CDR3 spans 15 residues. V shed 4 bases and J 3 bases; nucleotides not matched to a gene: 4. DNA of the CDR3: TGTGCCAGCAGTTGCGGGGACAGGGGGGACACTGAAGCTTTCTTT. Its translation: CASSCGDRGDTEAFF.

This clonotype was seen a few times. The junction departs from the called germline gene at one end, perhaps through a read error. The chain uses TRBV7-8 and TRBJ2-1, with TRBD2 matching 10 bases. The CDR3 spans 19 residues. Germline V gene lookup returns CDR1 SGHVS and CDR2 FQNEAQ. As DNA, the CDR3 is TGTGCCAGCAGCTTCTGGGCTAGCGGGGGAATCTCACCCCTCAATGAGCAGTCCTTC. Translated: CASSFWASGGISPLNEQSF.

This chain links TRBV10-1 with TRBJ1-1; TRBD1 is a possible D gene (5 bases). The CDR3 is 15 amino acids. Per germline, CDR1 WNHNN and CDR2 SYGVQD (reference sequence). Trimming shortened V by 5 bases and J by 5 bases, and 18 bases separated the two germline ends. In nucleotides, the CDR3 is TGCGCCAGCAGTTCGTTCTTAGGTGGGGGGACTGAAGCTTTCTTT. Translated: CASSSFLGGGTEAFF.

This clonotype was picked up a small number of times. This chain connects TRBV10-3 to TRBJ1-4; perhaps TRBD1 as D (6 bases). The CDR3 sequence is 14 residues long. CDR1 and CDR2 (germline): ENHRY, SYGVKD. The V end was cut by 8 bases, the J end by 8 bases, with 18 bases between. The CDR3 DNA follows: TGTGCCATCTCCCTACAGGGTGATCGGGAAAAACTGTTTTTT. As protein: CAISLQGDREKLFF.

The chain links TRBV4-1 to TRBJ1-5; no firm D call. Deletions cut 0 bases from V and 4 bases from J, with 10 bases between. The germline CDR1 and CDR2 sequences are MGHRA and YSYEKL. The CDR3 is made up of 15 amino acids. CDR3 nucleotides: TGCGCCAGCAGCCAAGAGGAGGGAAGGAATCAGCCCCAGCATTTT. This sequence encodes CASSQEEGRNQPQHF.

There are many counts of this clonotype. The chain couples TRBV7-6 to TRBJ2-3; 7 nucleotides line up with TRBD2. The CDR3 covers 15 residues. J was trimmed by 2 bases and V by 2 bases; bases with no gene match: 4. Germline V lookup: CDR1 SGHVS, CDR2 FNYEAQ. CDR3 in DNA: TGTGCCAGCAGCTTAACAGCGGGGTACACAGATACGCAGTATTTT. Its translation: CASSLTAGYTDTQYF.

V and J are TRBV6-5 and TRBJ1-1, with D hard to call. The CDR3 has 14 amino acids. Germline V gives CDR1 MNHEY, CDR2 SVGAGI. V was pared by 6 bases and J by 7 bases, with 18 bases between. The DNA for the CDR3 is TGTGCCAGCAGATACGGAACATTTCCGAATGAAGCTTTCTTT. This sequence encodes CASRYGTFPNEAFF.

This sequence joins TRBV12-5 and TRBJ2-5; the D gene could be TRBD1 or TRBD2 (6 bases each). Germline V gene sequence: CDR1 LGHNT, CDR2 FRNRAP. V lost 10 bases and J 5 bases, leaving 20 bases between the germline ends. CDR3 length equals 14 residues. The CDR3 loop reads CATIGRGLWETQYF. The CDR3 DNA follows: TGTGCTACCATCGGACGGGGGCTTTGGGAGACCCAGTACTTC.

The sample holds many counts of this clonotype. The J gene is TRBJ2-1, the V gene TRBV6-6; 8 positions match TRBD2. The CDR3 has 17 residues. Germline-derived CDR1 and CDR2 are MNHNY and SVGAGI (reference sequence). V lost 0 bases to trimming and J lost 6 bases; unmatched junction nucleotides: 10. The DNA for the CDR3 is TGTGCCAGCAGTTACTCTCCGACTAGCGCCCGTAGCAATGAGCAGTTCTTC. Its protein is CASSYSPTSARSNEQFF.

CDR3 region: CASSLFAGGETQYF. CDR3 DNA sequence: TGTGCCAGCAGTTTATTTGCGGGGGGAGAGACCCAGTACTTC. The chain links TRBV12-3 or TRBV12-4 to TRBJ2-5; 8 bases agree with TRBD2. Germline trimming cut 2 bases from V and 4 bases from J; bases unmatched to any gene: 3. The CDR3 spans 14 residues.

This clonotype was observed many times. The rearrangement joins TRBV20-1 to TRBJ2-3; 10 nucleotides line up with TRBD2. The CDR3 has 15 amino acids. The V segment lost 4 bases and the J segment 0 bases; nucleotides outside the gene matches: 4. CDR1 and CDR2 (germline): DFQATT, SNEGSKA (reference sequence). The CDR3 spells CSATLAGTSTDTQYF. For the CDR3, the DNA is TGCAGTGCTACACTAGCGGGGACTAGCACAGATACGCAGTATTTT.

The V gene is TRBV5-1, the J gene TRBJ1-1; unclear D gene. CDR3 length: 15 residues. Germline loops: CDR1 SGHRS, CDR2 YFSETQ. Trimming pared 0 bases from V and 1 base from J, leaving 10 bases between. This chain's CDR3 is CASSLDPASNTEAFF. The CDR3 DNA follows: TGCGCCAGCAGCTTGGACCCGGCATCGAACACTGAAGCTTTCTTT.

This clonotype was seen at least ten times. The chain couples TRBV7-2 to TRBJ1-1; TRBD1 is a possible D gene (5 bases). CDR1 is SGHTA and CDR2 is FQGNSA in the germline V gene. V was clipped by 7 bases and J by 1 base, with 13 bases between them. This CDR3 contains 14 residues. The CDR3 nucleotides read TGTGCCAGCACCCTATTGGGGGGGAACACTGAAGCTTTCTTT. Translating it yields CASTLLGGNTEAFF. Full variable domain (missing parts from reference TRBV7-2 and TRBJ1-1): GAGVSQSPSNKVTEKGKDVELRCDPISGHTALYWYRQSLGQGLEFLIYFQGNSAPDKSGLPSDRFSAERTGGSVSTLTIQRTQQEDSAVYLCASTLLGGNTEAFFGQGTRLTVV.

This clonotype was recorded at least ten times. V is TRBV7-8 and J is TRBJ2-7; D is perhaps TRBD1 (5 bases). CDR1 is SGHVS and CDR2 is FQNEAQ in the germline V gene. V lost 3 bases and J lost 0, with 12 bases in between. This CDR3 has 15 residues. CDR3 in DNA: TGTGCCAGCAGCTTCAGGGCGACAGCCTCCTACGAGCAGTACTTC. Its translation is CASSFRATASYEQYF.

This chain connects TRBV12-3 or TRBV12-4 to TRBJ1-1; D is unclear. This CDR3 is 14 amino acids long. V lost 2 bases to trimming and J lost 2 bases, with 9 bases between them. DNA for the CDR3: TGTGCCAGCAGTTTAAGGCTGATTAACACTGAAGCTTTCTTT. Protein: CASSLRLINTEAFF.

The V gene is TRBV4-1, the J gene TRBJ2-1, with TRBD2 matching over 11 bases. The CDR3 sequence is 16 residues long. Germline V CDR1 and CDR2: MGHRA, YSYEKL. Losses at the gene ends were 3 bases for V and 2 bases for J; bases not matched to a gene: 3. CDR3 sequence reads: CASSHASGGPYNEQFF. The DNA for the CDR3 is TGCGCCAGCAGCCATGCTAGCGGGGGGCCCTACAATGAGCAGTTCTTC.

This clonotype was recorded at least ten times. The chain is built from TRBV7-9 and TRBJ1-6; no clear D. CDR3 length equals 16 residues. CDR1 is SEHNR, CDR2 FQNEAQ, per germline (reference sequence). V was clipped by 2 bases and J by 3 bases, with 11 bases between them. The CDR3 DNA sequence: TGTGCCAGCAGCTTAATCCCGGCAGACTATAATTCACCCCTCCACTTT. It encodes CASSLIPADYNSPLHF.

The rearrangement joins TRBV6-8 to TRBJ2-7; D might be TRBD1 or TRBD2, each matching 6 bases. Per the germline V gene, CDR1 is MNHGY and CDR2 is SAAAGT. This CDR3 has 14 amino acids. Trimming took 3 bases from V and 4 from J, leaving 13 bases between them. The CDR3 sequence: CASSYRGGLYEQYV. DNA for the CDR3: TGTGCCAGCAGTTATCGTGGGGGGCTTTACGAGCAGTACGTC.

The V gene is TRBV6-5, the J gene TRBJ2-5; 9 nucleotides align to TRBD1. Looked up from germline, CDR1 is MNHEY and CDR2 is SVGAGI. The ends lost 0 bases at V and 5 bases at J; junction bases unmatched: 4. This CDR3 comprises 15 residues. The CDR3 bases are TGTGCCAGCAGTTACTCGACAGGGGGTCGGGAGACCCAGTACTTC. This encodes CASSYSTGGRETQYF.

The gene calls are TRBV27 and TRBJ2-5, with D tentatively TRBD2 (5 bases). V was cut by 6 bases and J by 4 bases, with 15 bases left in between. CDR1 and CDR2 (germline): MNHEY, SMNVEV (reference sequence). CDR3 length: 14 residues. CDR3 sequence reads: CASSQSPGVETQYF. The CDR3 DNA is TGTGCCAGCAGCCAATCCCCCGGGGTAGAGACCCAGTACTTC.

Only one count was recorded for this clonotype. This CDR3 reads CASRPPSQAVAYNSPLHF. The CDR3, as DNA: TGTGCCAGCAGGCCACCCTCACAGGCCGTAGCGTATAATTCACCCCTCCACTTT. The genes are TRBV7-8 and TRBJ1-6; a weak D match, TRBD1 (5 bases). This CDR3 is 18 amino acids long. The V and J ends lost 6 bases and 4 bases respectively, with 22 bases between them. Per the germline V gene, CDR1 is SGHVS and CDR2 is FQNEAQ.

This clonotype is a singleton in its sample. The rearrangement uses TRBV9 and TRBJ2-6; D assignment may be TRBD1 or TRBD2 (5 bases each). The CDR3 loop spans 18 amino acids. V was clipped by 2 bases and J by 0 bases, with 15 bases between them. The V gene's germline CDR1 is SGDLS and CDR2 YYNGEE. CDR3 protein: CASSVPRGPTSGANVLTF. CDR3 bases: TGTGCCAGCAGCGTCCCTCGGGGACCGACCTCTGGGGCCAACGTCCTGACTTTC. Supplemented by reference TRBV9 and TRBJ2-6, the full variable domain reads DSGVTQTPKHLITATGQRVTLRCSPRSGDLSVYWYQQSLDQGLQFLIQYYNGEERAKGNILERFSAQQFPDLHSELNLSSLELGDSALYFCASSVPRGPTSGANVLTFGAGSRLTVL.